This is a list of T cell receptor beta chains from one sample in a study of shared clonotypes between healthy human individuals. Sequencing was performed with immunoSEQ multiplex PCR; in TCRdb, only in-frame clones are kept and a portion is missing. The sample comprises 950,000 to 1,300,000 clones, under 80% of which are singletons, and over 1.3% rests with the top ten. The specimen sequenced was memory CD4+ T cells sorted from blood. The receptor set was obtained from a man younger than 35 in good health. The CDR3 runs from the conserved cysteine through the conserved F or W. A D gene is named only where the DNA matches it firmly. Some rows mark clone size as missing; the rest say once, few, many or name a class of expanded clone.

. TRBD2 TRBJ2-3 TRBV30 CAWSEEMTSGSTDTQYF TGTGCCTGGAGTGAAGAAATGACTAGCGGAAGCACAGATACGCAGTATTTT
. . TRBJ2-3 TRBV7-2 CASSLVGAFTDTQYF TGTGCCAGCAGCTTAGTGGGGGCCTTCACAGATACGCAGTATTTT
. . TRBJ2-5 TRBV4-1 CASSQGRGLETQYF TGCGCCAGCAGCCAAGGTCGGGGGCTGGAGACCCAGTACTTC
once . TRBJ2-1 TRBV25-1 CASSEYGGGRSENEQFF TGTGCCAGCAGTGAATATGGGGGCGGTAGGAGTGAAAATGAGCAGTTCTTC
once TRBD2 TRBJ2-1 TRBV9 CASSVVSGGTSSYNEQFF TGTGCCAGCAGCGTAGTTAGCGGGGGGACAAGCTCCTACAATGAGCAGTTCTTC
. . TRBJ1-5 TRBV9 CASSPGGNQPQHF TGTGCCAGCAGCCCGGGGGGCAATCAGCCCCAGCATTTT
once TRBD1 TRBJ2-7 TRBV9 CASSAGTGAAYEQYF TGTGCCAGCAGCGCCGGGACAGGGGCGGCCTACGAGCAGTACTTC
. . TRBJ1-1 TRBV7-8 CASSLRQAPPEAFF TGTGCCAGCAGCTTACGACAGGCCCCCCCTGAAGCTTTCTTT
. . TRBJ1-1 TRBV7-2 CASSLQGDEAFF TGTGCCAGCAGCTTACAGGGTGATGAAGCTTTCTTT
. . TRBJ2-7 TRBV6-1 CASMGGRGKVWEQYF TGTGCCAGCATGGGGGGCAGGGGTAAGGTTTGGGAGCAGTACTTC
few . TRBJ1-2 TRBV18 CASSPREQISYGYTF TGTGCCAGCTCACCACGGGAACAGATAAGCTATGGCTACACCTTC
once TRBD1 TRBJ1-4 TRBV30 CAGIQGGNEKLFF TGTGCCGGAATCCAGGGGGGGAATGAAAAACTGTTTTTT
. . TRBJ2-6 TRBV6-5 CASSTLGANVLTF TGTGCCAGCAGTACCCTCGGGGCCAACGTCCTGACTTTC
once . TRBJ2-5 TRBV7-9 CASSFLLDYQETQYF TGTGCCAGCAGCTTCTTGTTGGACTACCAAGAGACCCAGTACTTC
. . TRBJ2-6 TRBV6-6 CASSYKRAGANVLTF TGTGCCAGCAGTTACAAGAGGGCTGGGGCCAACGTCCTGACTTTC
. . TRBJ2-3 TRBV7-2 CASSAQSRTDTQYF TGTGCCAGCAGCGCCCAATCCAGGACAGATACGCAGTATTTT
once . TRBJ2-5 TRBV2 CAGATGDLYQETQYF TGTGCCGGCGCGACGGGGGACCTGTACCAAGAGACCCAGTACTTC
once . TRBJ1-3 TRBV7-8 CASSPPQANTIYF TGTGCCAGCAGCCCACCCCAGGCAAACACCATATATTTT
. TRBD1 TRBJ2-3 TRBV5-1 CASSPGQGTPDTQYF TGCGCCAGCAGCCCGGGACAGGGGACACCAGATACGCAGTATTTT
once . TRBJ2-3 TRBV11-2 CASSLGSTDTQYF TGTGCCAGCAGCCTCGGTAGCACAGATACGCAGTATTTT
. . TRBJ2-3 TRBV19 CASSPKGLVAQYF TGTGCCAGTAGTCCGAAGGGGCTAGTTGCGCAGTATTTT
. TRBD1 TRBJ1-1 TRBV28 CASSPEDRYTEAFF TGTGCCAGCAGTCCTGAGGACAGGTACACTGAAGCTTTCTTT
. TRBD2 TRBJ2-1 TRBV18 CASSPRLAGEGEQFF TGTGCCAGCTCACCACGGCTAGCGGGAGAAGGTGAGCAGTTCTTC
few TRBD1 TRBJ1-2 TRBV9 CASSPNPGQGRYGYTF TGTGCCAGCAGTCCAAATCCGGGACAGGGGAGGTATGGCTACACCTTC
. TRBD2 TRBJ2-1 TRBV30 CAWTSGGWNEQFF TGTGCCTGGACATCGGGGGGATGGAATGAGCAGTTCTTC
. . TRBJ1-1 TRBV2 CASSVKGNTEAFF TGTGCCAGCAGTGTGAAGGGGAACACTGAAGCTTTCTTT
few . TRBJ1-4 TRBV30 CALNRDKNEKLFF TGTGCCTTAAACCGGGACAAGAATGAAAAACTGTTTTTT
. TRBD1 TRBJ2-7 TRBV27 CASSRWRGTDLYEQYF TGTGCCAGCTCTAGGTGGCGAGGGACAGACCTATACGAGCAGTACTTC
. . TRBJ1-1 TRBV2 CASIREGPKATEAFF TGTGCCAGCATTAGGGAGGGACCTAAGGCCACTGAAGCTTTCTTT
. . TRBJ2-7 TRBV6-1 CASSAIYEQYF TGTGCCAGCAGTGCGATCTACGAGCAGTACTTC
. . TRBJ2-7 TRBV12-1 CASSCPGRTYF TGTGCCAGCAGCTGCCCGGGGCGGACGTACTTC
. . TRBJ1-5 TRBV6-6 CASSYSTRLGNQPQHF TGTGCCAGCAGTTACTCGACGAGATTGGGCAATCAGCCCCAGCATTTT
few . TRBJ1-1 TRBV6-1 CASSELWSGLEAFF TGTGCCAGCAGTGAACTATGGTCAGGGCTTGAAGCTTTCTTT
. TRBD2 TRBJ2-1 TRBV4-3 CASSRRDFLAGPDEQFF TGCGCCAGCAGCCGAAGGGATTTTTTAGCGGGACCCGATGAGCAGTTCTTC
. . TRBJ1-5 TRBV7-9 CASSSSREGQPQHF TGTGCCAGCAGCTCTTCCAGGGAGGGCCAGCCCCAGCATTTT
. . TRBJ2-7 TRBV28 CASTAGREQYF TGTGCCAGCACGGCAGGGCGGGAGCAGTACTTC
. . TRBJ2-7 TRBV18 CASSPPGPNSYEQYF TGTGCCAGCTCACCACCGGGACCGAACTCCTACGAGCAGTACTTC
. TRBD1 TRBJ2-2 TRBV2 CASRGTGNTGELFF TGTGCCAGCAGAGGGACAGGGAACACCGGGGAGCTGTTTTTT
. . TRBJ1-1 TRBV6-6 CASSYLQGRTEAFF TGTGCCAGCAGTTACTTGCAGGGCCGCACTGAAGCTTTCTTT
. TRBD1 TRBJ1-1 TRBV27 CASSLRDRGYTEAFF TGTGCCAGCAGTTTAAGGGACAGGGGGTACACTGAAGCTTTCTTT
once . TRBJ1-3 TRBV6-1 CASSEAGGTGNTIYF TGTGCCAGCAGTGAAGCTGGAGGGACTGGAAACACCATATATTTT
. . TRBJ2-2 TRBV12-5 CASALGGFNTGELFF TGTGCTAGTGCTTTAGGGGGATTCAACACCGGGGAGCTGTTTTTT
. . TRBJ1-1 TRBV12-2 CVWSEAFF TGTGTATGGTCTGAAGCTTTCTTT
. TRBD1 TRBJ1-1 TRBV19 CASSIGQGGVNTEAFF TGTGCCAGTAGTATTGGACAGGGAGGGGTGAACACTGAAGCTTTCTTT
. . TRBJ2-3 TRBV19 CASSPLLLAASTDTQYF TGTGCCAGTAGCCCGCTACTACTAGCAGCTAGCACAGATACGCAGTATTTT